This TCR beta chain derives from a study of blood T cell repertoires in COVID-19. Trimming removed 0 bases from V and 4 bases from J; junction bases left unmatched: 7. Germline CDR1 is LNHNV and CDR2 is YYDKDF (reference sequence). The CDR3 loop spans 17 amino acids. The data were produced by immunoSEQ multiplex PCR, yet TCRdb's version contains in-frame clones alone and is incomplete. This table holds some 150,000 clones, about 80% found once. The receptor's source is a woman aged 55-69 years with acute or convalescent COVID-19. The J gene is TRBJ2-2, the V gene TRBV15, with TRBD1 identical over 8 bases. Sequencing was performed on peripheral blood. DNA for the CDR3: TGTGCCACCAGCAGAGACGGCCAGGGGGCCCTCACCGGGGAGCTGTTTTTT. Translated, it gives CATSRDGQGALTGELFF.